This T cell receptor (beta chain) was observed in a study of blood T cell repertoires in COVID-19. Study overall: COVID-19 samples collected from the United States, Italy and Spain covered acute and convalescent phases.

In the original workflow: Estimation of nucleated cell counts relied on the amplification of reference gene primers. Measured with immunoSEQ multiplex PCR; TCRdb has only the in-frame clones, and not every one. V, J and clone size derive from that table, while D and trimming were established from the DNA sequence. In the table there are about 88,000 clones, roughly 85% of which are singletons. The germline V gene has CDR1 MDHEN and CDR2 SYDVKM. V shed 3 bases and J 3 bases; nucleotides not matched to a gene: 5. The CDR3 covers 16 residues. The specimen sequenced was peripheral blood. The J gene is TRBJ2-3, the V gene TRBV28; 11 positions agree with TRBD1. The clonotype was recovered from a human donor in a cohort sampled during active COVID-19. The CDR3 DNA sequence: TGTGCCAGCAGTTTCCGGACAGGGGGCTTTACAGATACGCAGTATTTT. This sequence encodes CASSFRTGGFTDTQYF.